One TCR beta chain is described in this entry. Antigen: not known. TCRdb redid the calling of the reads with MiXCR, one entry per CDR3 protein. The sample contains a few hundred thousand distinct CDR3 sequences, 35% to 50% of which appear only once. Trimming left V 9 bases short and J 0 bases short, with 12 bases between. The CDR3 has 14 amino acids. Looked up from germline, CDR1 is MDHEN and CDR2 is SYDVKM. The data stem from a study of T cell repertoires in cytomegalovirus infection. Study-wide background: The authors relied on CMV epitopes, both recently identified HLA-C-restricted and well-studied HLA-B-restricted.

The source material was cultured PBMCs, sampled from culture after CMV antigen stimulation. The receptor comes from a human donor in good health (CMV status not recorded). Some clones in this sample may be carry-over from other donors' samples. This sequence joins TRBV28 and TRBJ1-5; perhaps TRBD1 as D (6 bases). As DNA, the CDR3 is TGTGCCAGTCAACAGGGAGGTAGCAATCAGCCCCAGCATTTT. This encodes CASQQGGSNQPQHF.